This T cell receptor beta chain stems from a study of cytomegalovirus exposure and HLA in healthy donors. The PCR used 60 Vbeta and 13 Jbeta primers. As handled by the study authors: Unique TCR beta chains totaled roughly 79 million in a later count, with roughly 11 million of them shared. TCRdb's table, derived via immunoSEQ multiplex PCR, lists solely in-frame clones and lacks some. The V and J calls and clone size come from that table; D and trimming were worked out from the DNA. The sample lists roughly 160,000 clones, about 82% seen once, with 6.5% to 7.5% in the top ten. The study's findings and limits: The Asian-associated ancestry cluster reportedly had fewer N-insertions than the approximately 690-donor mean in a later analysis. Later analysis identified a missense DCLRE1C variant that was linked to TCR beta V- and J-gene trimming. A list of 164 TCR beta chains associated with cytomegalovirus was given.

The CDR3 is 14 amino acids. Trimming pared 2 bases from V and 0 bases from J, leaving 7 bases between. Germline V gives CDR1 SGHTA, CDR2 FQGNSA. This clone was seen a handful of times. Antigen unknown. V and J are TRBV7-2 and TRBJ1-1; D is undetermined. Sequenced material: PBMCs. The origin of this receptor is a woman younger than 45 in good health and CMV-seropositive. CDR3 nucleotides: TGTGCCAGCAGCTTAAGCCGTATGAACACTGAAGCTTTCTTT. This translates into CASSLSRMNTEAFF.